Sequencing of this T cell receptor (beta chain) was carried out in a study of spatial heterogeneity in lung cancer (dated 2019 in TCRdb). With respect to the entire study: More beta-chain than alpha-chain transcripts were consistently detected, likely reflecting higher beta-chain transcript abundance. TCR transcript counts in tumor regions correlated strongly with a T cell transcriptional module score from matched bulk RNA-seq. In the raw uncorrected reads, each unique combination of TCR and UMI appeared more than ten times on average. TCR alpha and beta repertoires were quantitatively compared across multiple tumor regions, matched nontumor lung and blood in non-small cell lung cancer. TCR repertoire features were related to nonsynonymous mutation counts determined by whole-exome sequencing of tumor tissue. At surgery, both alpha and beta chains were TCR-sequenced in over 200 tumor regions, about 64 matched nontumor lung samples and some 56 PBMC samples.

This clonotype is regarded as medium-sized (0.01 to 0.1%). This receptor's antigen is unknown. No base quality values were provided; no much bigger clone lies one nucleotide off. On the study overall, not on this receptor specifically: Counts of ubiquitous and regional expanded TCRs were found to correlate with counts of ubiquitous and regional nonsynonymous mutations, respectively. Additional single-cell paired TCR alpha and beta sequencing was considered necessary to confirm, at a functional level, the hypothesis that regional TCRs recognize regional mutations. The tumor nonsynonymous mutation count correlated with the number of expanded alpha and beta TCRs within the tumor. TCR-seq was estimated to cover only roughly 6.8% of tumor T cells for alpha chains and approximately 13% for beta chains.

The time point label, as the study defines it: sample taken at primary tumor resection. Donors were around 71 patients with early-stage, untreated non-small cell lung cancer from the lung TRACERx cohort. Without any cell sorting, TCR sequencing was performed on whole RNA extracted either from tumor and nontumor lung tissue or from cryopreserved PBMC samples. Patients were selected for TCR sequencing only if sufficient RNA was available from at least two tumor regions. Tumor and adjacent nontumor lung specimens were reviewed by a lung pathologist before selection. As encoded in the germline V gene, CDR1 is SGHRS while CDR2 is YFSETQ. The trim is 0 bases for V and 0 bases for J, with a gap of 15 bases between the germline ends. The CDR3 covers 17 residues, taking in both the cysteine and the phenylalanine. Of all the DNA, just the CDR3 is kept, 51 bases in frame from base 1. Library construction relied on 5' RACE. Sequencing instrument: NextSeq 500. In the TCR library protocol, a unique molecular identifier was attached to each TCR cDNA molecule so that PCR and sequencing errors could be corrected. Processing in the source paper ran as follows. TCR identification, UMI-based error correction and CDR3 extraction were all carried out with Decombinator tools. TCRs above a frequency of 2 per 1,000, corresponding to the top 1% of the tumor frequency distribution, were defined as expanded. Expanded tumor TCRs were classed as regional if statistically deemed absent (corrected P<0.05) from at least one tumor region, otherwise ubiquitous. Renyi diversity was computed with the R vegan package after each repertoire had been subsampled 100 times to 5,000 TCRs. CDR3 similarity networks were built from amino acid triplet string-kernel similarity, connecting CDR3s with pairwise similarity above 0.82. Clones were called with MiXCR by TCRdb after fastp trimmed the public reads at Q25, and only in-frame beta chains were retained. Here each entry gathers all rows of one CDR3 protein and keeps the most common genes and DNA. TCRdb's processing, not the authors', yielded these V and J calls. The sample includes about 1,000 distinct CDR3 sequences, with approximately 3.9% observed a single time. Around a third of the sample goes to the ten largest clones.

This receptor chain uses TRBV5-1 and TRBJ1-1, with TRBD1 tentatively as D gene (6 bases match). This clonotype originated in a male donor with early-stage non-small cell lung cancer. The sample in question was lung tumor tissue, obtained at surgery. The nucleotides are TGCGCCAGCAGCTTGGGAGTTAGGACAGCCTTGAACACTGAAGCTTTCTTT. Its amino acids are CASSLGVRTALNTEAFF.